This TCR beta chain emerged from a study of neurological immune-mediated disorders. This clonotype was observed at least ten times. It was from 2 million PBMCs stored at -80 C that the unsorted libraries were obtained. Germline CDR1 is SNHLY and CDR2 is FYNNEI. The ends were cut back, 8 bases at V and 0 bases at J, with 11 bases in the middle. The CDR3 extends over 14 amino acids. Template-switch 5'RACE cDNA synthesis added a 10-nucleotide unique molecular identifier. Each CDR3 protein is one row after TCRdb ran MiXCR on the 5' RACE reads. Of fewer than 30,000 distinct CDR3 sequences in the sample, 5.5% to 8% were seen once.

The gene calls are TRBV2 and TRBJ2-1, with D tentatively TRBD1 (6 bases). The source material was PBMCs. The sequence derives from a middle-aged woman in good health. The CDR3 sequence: CASGQGSSYNEQFF. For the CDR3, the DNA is TGTGCCAGCGGGCAGGGGAGCTCCTACAATGAGCAGTTCTTC.